This TCR beta chain is from a study of blood T cells in healthy people across ages. A second PCR of about 7 to 11 cycles used a sample-barcoded 5' primer and a J-beta primer mix. TCRdb re-called the 5' RACE reads with MiXCR, one entry per CDR3 protein. The table shows 1.5 million to 2 million distinct CDR3 sequences, with approximately 39% occurring only once. A note on this clonotype: Its target is not known.

The CDR3 extends over 14 amino acids. CDR1 is SEHNR, CDR2 FQNEAQ, per germline (reference sequence). Trimming took 4 bases from V and 6 from J; bases not matched to a gene: 4. Donors were systemically healthy Caucasian individuals from Russia aged 6 to 90 years. Total RNA was extracted at no less than 6 micrograms per sample. Study results and limitations: The authors considered diversity estimates from one million T cells to be underestimates. Naive CD4+ cells and diversity were both higher in long-lived donors than in aged donors.

This receptor was identified in a human donor in good health. V is TRBV7-9 and J is TRBJ2-7; 12 nucleotides agree with TRBD2. The specimen was blood. The CDR3 spells CASSSSGGASEQYF. In nucleotides, the CDR3 is TGTGCCAGCAGCTCTAGCGGGGGGGCCTCCGAGCAGTACTTC.